This TCR beta chain was profiled in a study of ipilimumab plus nivolumab after autologous stem cell transplantation. Background on the study: Myeloma patients were high-risk transplant-naive or relapsed within 3 years of first autologous transplant. Overall study results and limits: TCR repertoire, Treg phenotype and gut microbiota reportedly support more study of this approach.

The germline V gene encodes CDR1 SGHKS and CDR2 YYEKEE (reference sequence). V lost 3 bases and J 0 bases, leaving 4 bases between the germline ends. This CDR3 has 12 amino acids. Ipilimumab, 1 mg/kg, started 14 to 28 days after autologous transplant. Dosing: nivolumab 3 mg/kg IV, weeks 1, 4, 7, 10, then every two weeks to week 26. The assay was immunoSEQ multiplex PCR, and TCRdb's table has in-frame clones only and misses some. The sample contains about 3,200 clones, roughly 84% of which appear only once. A remark on this clone: The target antigen is unknown.

V usage is TRBV5-5 and J usage is TRBJ2-7; D is unclear. Sequenced material: PBMCs, taken in a trial of ipilimumab plus nivolumab as post-transplant consolidation. This sequence originates from a male donor with multiple myeloma. In DNA form, the CDR3 reads TGTGCCAGCAGCTCCGCCTCCTACGAGCAGTACTTC. It encodes CASSSASYEQYF.